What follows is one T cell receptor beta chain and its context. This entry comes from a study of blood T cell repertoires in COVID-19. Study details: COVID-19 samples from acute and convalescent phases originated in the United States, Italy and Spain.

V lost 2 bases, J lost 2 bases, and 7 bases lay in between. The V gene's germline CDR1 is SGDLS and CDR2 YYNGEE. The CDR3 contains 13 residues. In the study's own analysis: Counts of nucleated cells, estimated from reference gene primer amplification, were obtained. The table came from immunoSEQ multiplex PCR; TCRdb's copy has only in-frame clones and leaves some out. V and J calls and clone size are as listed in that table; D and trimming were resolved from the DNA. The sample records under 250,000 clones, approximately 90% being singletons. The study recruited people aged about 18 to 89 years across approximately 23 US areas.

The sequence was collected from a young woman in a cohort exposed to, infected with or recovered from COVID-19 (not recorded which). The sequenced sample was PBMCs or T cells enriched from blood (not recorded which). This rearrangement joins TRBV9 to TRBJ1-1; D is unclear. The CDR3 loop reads CASSVYLNTEAFF. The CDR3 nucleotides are TGTGCCAGCAGCGTCTACTTAAACACTGAAGCTTTCTTT.